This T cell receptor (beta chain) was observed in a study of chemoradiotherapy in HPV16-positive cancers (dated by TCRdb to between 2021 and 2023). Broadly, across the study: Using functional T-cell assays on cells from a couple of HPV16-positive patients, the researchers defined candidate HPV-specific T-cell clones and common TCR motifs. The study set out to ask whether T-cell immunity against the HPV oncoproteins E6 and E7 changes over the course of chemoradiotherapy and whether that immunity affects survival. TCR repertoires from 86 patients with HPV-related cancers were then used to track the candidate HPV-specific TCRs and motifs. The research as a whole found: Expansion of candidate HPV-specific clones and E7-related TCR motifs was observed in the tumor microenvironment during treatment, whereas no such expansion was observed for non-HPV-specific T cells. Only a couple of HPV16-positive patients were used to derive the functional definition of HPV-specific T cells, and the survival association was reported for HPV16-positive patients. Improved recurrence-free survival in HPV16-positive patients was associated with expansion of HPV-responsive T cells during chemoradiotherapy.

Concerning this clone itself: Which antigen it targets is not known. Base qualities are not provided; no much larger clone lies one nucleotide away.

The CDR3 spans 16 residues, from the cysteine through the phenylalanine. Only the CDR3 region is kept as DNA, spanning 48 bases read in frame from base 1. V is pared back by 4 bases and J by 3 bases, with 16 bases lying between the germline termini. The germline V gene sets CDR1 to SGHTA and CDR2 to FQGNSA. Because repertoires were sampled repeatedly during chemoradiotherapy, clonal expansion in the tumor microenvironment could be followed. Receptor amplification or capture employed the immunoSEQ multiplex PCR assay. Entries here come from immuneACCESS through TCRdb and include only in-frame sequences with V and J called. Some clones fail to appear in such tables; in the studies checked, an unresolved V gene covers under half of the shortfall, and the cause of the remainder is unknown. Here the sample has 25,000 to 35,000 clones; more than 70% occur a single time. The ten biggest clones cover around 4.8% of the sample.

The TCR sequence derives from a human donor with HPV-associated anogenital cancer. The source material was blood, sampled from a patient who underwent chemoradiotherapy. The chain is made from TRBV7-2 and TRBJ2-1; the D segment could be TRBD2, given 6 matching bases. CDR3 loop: CASSSTSGVLYNEQFF. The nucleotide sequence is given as TGTGCCAGCAGCTCCACATCGGGAGTCCTCTACAATGAGCAGTTCTTC. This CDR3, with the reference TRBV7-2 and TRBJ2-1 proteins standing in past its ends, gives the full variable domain GAGVSQSPSNKVTEKGKDVELRCDPISGHTALYWYRQSLGQGLEFLIYFQGNSAPDKSGLPSDRFSAERTGGSVSTLTIQRTQQEDSAVYLCASSSTSGVLYNEQFFGPGTRLTVL.